The entry that follows covers one T cell receptor beta chain sequence. This record comes from a study of cytomegalovirus exposure and HLA in healthy donors. Profiled with immunoSEQ multiplex PCR; TCRdb holds only in-frame clones, not every one. The table shows approximately 200,000 clones, with just over 90% occurring only once. V lost 3 bases, J lost 2 bases, and 1 base stayed unmatched. The germline V gene has CDR1 SGHRS and CDR2 YFSETQ. This CDR3 is built from 16 residues. Source material: PBMCs. The TCR sequence derives from a woman aged 18-35 years in good health and CMV-seronegative. The chain links TRBV5-1 to TRBJ2-5; the match to TRBD2 covers 16 bases. CDR3 sequence reads: CASSSGLAGGQETQYF. The CDR3 bases are TGCGCCAGCAGCTCGGGACTAGCGGGAGGGCAAGAGACCCAGTACTTC.